A single sample gave rise to the 10 T cell receptor beta chains below, sequenced in a study of identifying expanded T cells in peripheral blood. Sequencing was performed with immunoSEQ multiplex PCR; in TCRdb, only in-frame clones are kept and a portion is missing. The sample yields tens of thousands of clones, 85% seen once. Sequenced material: blood. These receptors came from a person aged 18 to 75 in good health.

The count of this clone is one. V is TRBV28 and J is TRBJ1-3; D not certain. The CDR3 consists of 15 residues. The V gene lost 2 bases and the J gene lost 3 bases, with 11 bases spanning the gap. Germline assignment: CDR1 MDHEN and CDR2 SYDVKM. The DNA of the CDR3 is TGTGCCAGCAGTTTAGGGGAATACAGTGGAAACACCATATATTTT. Encoded protein: CASSLGEYSGNTIYF.

The rearrangement joins TRBV11-2 to TRBJ2-7; possible D gene TRBD1, 5 bases. CDR3 length: 15 residues. Trimming cost V 2 bases and J 1 base, with 12 bases left between them. Looked up from germline, CDR1 is SGHAT and CDR2 is FQNNGV. CDR3 nucleotides: TGTGCCAGCAGCTTACGTACAGACAGTTCCTACGAGCAGTACTTC. This gives the protein CASSLRTDSSYEQYF.

The chain is built from TRBV14 and TRBJ1-6; D is ambiguous. Germline lookup yields CDR1 SGHDN and CDR2 FVKESK. CDR3 length: 14 amino acids. Trimming pared 0 bases from V and 7 bases from J, leaving 7 bases between. As DNA, the CDR3 is TGTGCCAGCAGCCAAGATGGAAGAAATTCACCCCTCCACTTT. Translated, it gives CASSQDGRNSPLHF.

This chain joins TRBV28 and TRBJ1-5; tentatively, D is TRBD1 (5 bases). The CDR3 sequence is 16 residues long. CDR1 is MDHEN, CDR2 SYDVKM, per germline. V lost 8 bases, J lost 9 bases, and 26 bases lay in between. The CDR3 DNA reads as TGTGCCAGCGGAGGGGTGGAGAGACCGCCTCGACGGCCCCAGCATTTT. This gives the protein CASGGVERPPRRPQHF. Filled out from reference TRBV28 and TRBJ1-5, the complete variable domain reads DVKVTQSSRYLVKRTGEKVFLECVQDMDHENMFWYRQDPGLGLRLIYFSYDVKMKEKGDIPEGYSVSREKKERFSLILESASTNQTSMYLCASGGVERPPRRPQHFGDGTRLSIL.

The chain has TRBV4-3 and TRBJ1-1; maybe TRBD1 (6 bases). The CDR3 contains 14 residues. Germline V lookup: CDR1 LGHNA, CDR2 YSLEER. V lost 1 base and J 10 bases, leaving 16 bases between the germline ends. CDR3 bases: TGCGCCAGCAGCCAAGTGCACTGGGGGCAGGGAGCTTTCTTT. Translated, it gives CASSQVHWGQGAFF.

The gene calls are TRBV4-2 and TRBJ2-3, with D unresolved. CDR3 length: 14 residues. Germline lookup yields CDR1 LGHNA and CDR2 YNFKEQ. Between the trimmed V and J ends, which lost 0 bases and 4 bases, there was a span of 8 bases. CDR3 DNA: TGTGCCAGCAGCCAAGATCGAGGAGCAGATACGCAGTATTTT. Its protein is CASSQDRGADTQYF.

Concerning this clone itself: The same CDR3 can be traced to other DNA sequences in this sample. The V call is TRBV5-1, the J call TRBJ1-1; weak D call: TRBD1 (5 bases). This CDR3 contains 13 residues. CDR1 is SGHRS and CDR2 is YFSETQ in the germline V gene. Trimming shortened V by 0 bases and J by 4 bases, and 7 bases separated the two germline ends. CDR3 sequence: CASSLDGGTEAFF. The CDR3 DNA sequence: TGCGCCAGCAGCTTGGATGGGGGCACTGAAGCTTTCTTT. Combining the CDR3 with reference TRBV5-1 and TRBJ1-1 gives the whole variable domain KAGVTQTPRYLIKTRGQQVTLSCSPISGHRSVSWYQQTPGQGLQFLFEYFSETQRNKGNFPGRFSGRQFSNSRSEMNVSTLELGDSALYLCASSLDGGTEAFFGQGTRLTVV.

The count of this clone is one. The J gene is TRBJ2-1, the V gene TRBV21-1. TRBV21-1 is designated a pseudogene. The CDR3 is 11 residues long. The CDR3 spells CASSKANEQFF. The CDR3 DNA reads as TGTGCCAGCAGCAAAGCCAATGAGCAGTTCTTC.

This clone has only a few counts. The CDR3 loop reads CASRITGTSSYGYTF. CDR3 DNA: TGTGCCAGCAGAATAACCGGGACATCAAGCTATGGCTACACCTTC. The chain couples TRBV6-5 to TRBJ1-2; a possible D gene is TRBD1 (6 bases). V lost 6 bases and J lost 4, with 18 bases in between. Germline loops: CDR1 MNHEY, CDR2 SVGAGI. The length of the CDR3 is 15 residues.

This clone occurred once. The CDR3 coding sequence is TGTGCCATCAGGGCCCGGGGCGGGGGAAGCTCCTACAATGAGCAGTTCTTC. It yields the protein CAIRARGGGSSYNEQFF. The chain employs TRBV10-3 and TRBJ2-1, with 7 positions matching TRBD2. The CDR3 length is 17 residues. V was clipped by 6 bases and J by 0 bases; unmatched bases: 11. Germline CDR1 is ENHRY and CDR2 is SYGVKD.